This entry lists 27 T cell receptor beta chains sequenced from one sample in a study of shared clonotypes between healthy human individuals. Clones were read by immunoSEQ multiplex PCR, and TCRdb kept only the in-frame ones, dropping some. The table lists roughly 2,300,000 clones, just under 95% of them singletons, with approximately 0.41% in the top ten. The sample taken for sequencing was naive CD4+ T cells from PBMCs. The sample's subset: CD45RA+ positively selected. The receptors shown here come from a man between 18 and 29 years old in good health. Some clones in this sample may be carry-over from other donors' samples.

The V call is TRBV5-5, the J call TRBJ1-1; TRBD1 agrees at 7 bases. Germline values: CDR1 SGHKS, CDR2 YYEKEE (reference sequence). V was clipped by 4 bases and J by 3 bases; unmatched bases: 9. The CDR3 has 15 residues. The CDR3 nucleotides read TGTGCCAGCAGCGGCAGGACAGGAGGGGACACTGAAGCTTTCTTT. It yields the protein CASSGRTGGDTEAFF.

This clone was observed once. Different DNA sequences within this sample yield the same CDR3. This chain links TRBV6-6 with TRBJ2-3, with a possible D match to TRBD2 (5 bases). Trimming took off 3 bases at V and 0 bases at J, with 7 bases between the two ends. This CDR3 contains 14 residues. Germline V gives CDR1 MNHNY, CDR2 SVGAGI (reference sequence). CDR3 loop: CASSYSVSTDTQYF. The CDR3 nucleotides read TGTGCCAGCAGTTATAGCGTCAGCACAGATACGCAGTATTTT.

This rearrangement joins TRBV9 to TRBJ2-3; D is uncertain. CDR3 length: 14 amino acids. Trimming cost V 3 bases and J 6 bases, with 14 bases left between them. Germline V gene sequence: CDR1 SGDLS, CDR2 YYNGEE. In DNA, the CDR3 is TGTGCCAGCAGCGAAAATAGTGTGGGGGATACGCAGTATTTT. Its translation is CASSENSVGDTQYF.

As concerns this clone: The sample contains more than one DNA sequence encoding this CDR3. The V call is TRBV7-3, the J call TRBJ2-1; D not resolved. Germline-derived CDR1 and CDR2 are SGHTA and FQGTGA. The CDR3 has 13 residues. The V end lost 3 bases, the J end lost 3 bases, and 6 bases lay between the germline ends. CDR3 sequence reads: CASSFGVYNEQFF. In nucleotides, the CDR3 is TGTGCCAGCAGCTTTGGCGTCTACAATGAGCAGTTCTTC. The variable domain in full, with the rest retrieved from reference TRBV7-3 and TRBJ2-1, is GAGVSQTPSNKVTEKGKYVELRCDPISGHTALYWYRQSLGQGPEFLIYFQGTGAADDSGLPNDRFFAVRPEGSVSTLKIQRTERGDSAVYLCASSFGVYNEQFFGPGTRLTVL.

The rearrangement links TRBV4-2 to TRBJ2-3; 9 nucleotides line up with TRBD2. This CDR3 spans 16 amino acids. The trim removed 1 base at V and 5 bases at J, leaving 7 bases unmatched. Germline CDR1 is LGHNA and CDR2 is YNFKEQ. The CDR3 DNA sequence: TGTGCCAGCAGCCAAGGGCTAGCGGGAAGTCTAGATACGCAGTATTTT. Its protein is CASSQGLAGSLDTQYF.

This rearrangement joins TRBV28 to TRBJ1-2; D possibly corresponds to TRBD1 (5 bases). In germline, CDR1 is MDHEN, CDR2 SYDVKM. The CDR3 is 12 amino acids. Trimming took 7 bases from V and 7 from J, leaving 13 bases between them. The CDR3 DNA reads TGTGCCAGCAACCCCGCGGGGCGTGGCTACACCTTC. Protein product: CASNPAGRGYTF.

V gene TRBV7-9 combines with J gene TRBJ1-2, with 8 bases aligning to TRBD1. The CDR3 consists of 12 residues. The V and J ends lost 3 bases and 6 bases, in that order; junction bases with no gene match: 0. Germline V lookup: CDR1 SEHNR, CDR2 FQNEAQ (reference sequence). The CDR3 protein is CASSLDRDGYTF. The CDR3 DNA reads TGTGCCAGCAGCTTGGACAGGGATGGCTACACCTTC.

This chain uses TRBV7-9 with TRBJ2-5, with D possibly called TRBD1 or TRBD2 (5 bases each). V was pared by 4 bases and J by 2 bases, with 14 bases between. The germline V gene has CDR1 SEHNR and CDR2 FQNEAQ (reference sequence). This CDR3 spans 15 amino acids. The CDR3 region has the DNA TGTGCCAGCAGCTCTCACGGGACCCCTCAAGAGACCCAGTACTTC. Its translation: CASSSHGTPQETQYF.

The genes are TRBV6-4 and TRBJ2-2; D is ambiguous. Trimming shortened V by 4 bases and J by 1 base, and 7 bases separated the two germline ends. Germline V CDR1 and CDR2: MRHNA, SNTAGT. The CDR3 is made up of 14 amino acids. CDR3: CASSVLQNTGELFF. The CDR3 DNA reads TGTGCCAGCAGTGTTCTGCAGAACACCGGGGAGCTGTTTTTT.

The rearrangement uses TRBV6-1 and TRBJ2-3; TRBD1 agrees at 7 bases. This CDR3 spans 13 amino acids. V trimming: 6 bases; J trimming: 6 bases; junction bases outside the gene matches: 6. CDR1 is MNHNS, CDR2 SASEGT, per germline. CDR3 residues: CASRRQGGDTQYF. The CDR3 DNA reads TGTGCCAGCAGGCGACAGGGTGGGGATACGCAGTATTTT.

The rearrangement uses TRBV28 and TRBJ2-1; 8 bases match TRBD2. The V gene's germline CDR1 is MDHEN and CDR2 SYDVKM. Trimming at V came to 2 bases and at J to 7 bases, leaving 16 bases not matched to a gene. This CDR3 is built from 18 residues. CDR3 residues: CASSLPSLAGRSWNEQFF. In DNA form, the CDR3 reads TGTGCCAGCAGTTTACCTTCCTTAGCGGGACGGTCCTGGAATGAGCAGTTCTTC.

The table lists this clone with a count of one. CDR3 protein: CAWSVGQLVSLHF. CDR3 in DNA: TGTGCCTGGAGTGTAGGACAGCTGGTTAGCCTCCACTTT. The J gene is TRBJ1-6, the V gene TRBV30; maybe TRBD1 (6 bases). Germline V lookup: CDR1 GTSNPN, CDR2 SVGIG (reference sequence). The CDR3 spans 13 residues. The germline V and J ends were trimmed by 0 bases and 15 bases, with 15 bases remaining between them.

This clone was seen once. J is TRBJ1-2 and V is TRBV6-5; D is perhaps TRBD1 (6 bases). Trimming pared 7 bases from V and 7 bases from J, leaving 19 bases between. The CDR3 runs 14 residues. In germline, CDR1 is MNHEY, CDR2 SVGAGI. The CDR3 DNA reads as TGTGCCAGCATCTCAAGCCGGGGGGCACGTGGCTACACCTTC. The encoded protein is CASISSRGARGYTF.

The chain joins TRBV28 to TRBJ2-3; D is possibly TRBD1 or TRBD2 (7 bases each). The germline gives CDR1 MDHEN, CDR2 SYDVKM. The CDR3 sequence is 15 residues long. V shed 5 bases and J shed 1 base, with 13 bases lying between them. The CDR3, as DNA: TGTGCCAGCAGTGTCAGGGGGGGAGGCACAGATACGCAGTATTTT. Amino acids: CASSVRGGGTDTQYF.

This chain connects TRBV5-4 to TRBJ2-5; TRBD2 matches 8 bases. Trimming took 3 bases from V and 0 from J; bases not matched to a gene: 10. CDR3 length equals 17 residues. Germline CDR1 is SGHNT and CDR2 is YYREEE (reference sequence). The CDR3 nucleotides read TGTGCCAGCAGCTCCGGAAGGGCTAGCGGGTACCAAGAGACCCAGTACTTC. It is translated as CASSSGRASGYQETQYF. Drawing the rest from reference TRBV5-4 and TRBJ2-5, the complete variable domain is ETGVTQSPTHLIKTRGQQVTLRCSSQSGHNTVSWYQQALGQGPQFIFQYYREEENGRGNFPPRFSGLQFPNYSSELNVNALELDDSALYLCASSSGRASGYQETQYFGPGTRLLVL.

V and J are TRBV27 and TRBJ1-2; TRBD1 matches 7 bases. Losses at the gene ends were 3 bases for V and 7 bases for J; bases not matched to a gene: 11. Per germline, CDR1 MNHEY and CDR2 SMNVEV (reference sequence). The CDR3 runs 15 residues. CDR3 residues: CASSFLGAGGAGYTF. CDR3 nucleotides: TGTGCCAGCAGTTTCCTCGGGGCAGGGGGTGCTGGCTACACCTTC.

Written as DNA, the CDR3 is TGTGCCAGCAAGGTGACAGGGGTAAACACTGAAGCTTTCTTT. Its protein product is CASKVTGVNTEAFF. The chain joins TRBV28 to TRBJ1-1; 8 bases fit TRBD1. From germline, CDR1 is MDHEN and CDR2 SYDVKM. J gave up 2 bases and V 7 bases, and 6 bases lay outside the gene matches. The CDR3 is made up of 14 amino acids.

The chain combines TRBV28 with TRBJ2-4, with no clear D. Looked up from germline, CDR1 is MDHEN and CDR2 is SYDVKM. CDR3 size: 14 residues. V lost 7 bases to trimming and J lost 0 bases, with 10 bases between them. Here the CDR3 reads CASTPDLAKNIQYF. Written as DNA, the CDR3 is TGTGCCAGCACCCCGGATCTAGCCAAAAACATTCAGTACTTC.

CDR3 loop: CSGFGSQDGYTF. In DNA form, the CDR3 reads TGCAGCGGGTTCGGGTCCCAGGATGGCTACACCTTC. The J gene is TRBJ1-2, the V gene TRBV29-1, with D hard to call. Germline lookup yields CDR1 SQVTM and CDR2 ANQGSEA. This CDR3 is built from 12 residues. Trimming took off 7 bases at V and 6 bases at J, with 15 bases between the two ends.

In the case of this clone: The sample carries other DNA sequences with the same CDR3. The CDR3 coding sequence is TGCAGCGCTAGCGGGGGGGAGACCCAGTACTTC. Protein: CSASGGETQYF. The genes are TRBV29-1 and TRBJ2-5; 11 bases map to TRBD2. This CDR3 is 11 amino acids long. With V trimmed by 7 bases and J by 5 bases, 0 bases remained unmatched. Germline V lookup: CDR1 SQVTM, CDR2 ANQGSEA. Full variable domain (outside the CDR3, taken from reference TRBV29-1 and TRBJ2-5): SAVISQKPSRDICQRGTSLTIQCQVDSQVTMMFWYRQQPGQSLTLIATANQGSEATYESGFVIDKFPISRPNLTFSTLTVSNMSPEDSSIYLCSASGGETQYFGPGTRLLVL.

The rearrangement links TRBV7-8 to TRBJ2-7, with D perhaps being TRBD1 or TRBD2 (6 bases each). V was cut by 8 bases and J by 7 bases, with 18 bases left in between. Per germline, CDR1 SGHVS and CDR2 FQNEAQ. CDR3 length equals 13 residues. CDR3 DNA: TGTGCCAGCGGTAGGGGGGTTGTACGAGAGCAGTACTTC. It encodes CASGRGVVREQYF.

For the CDR3, the DNA is TGTGCCATAGGGTCCAGCGGAAACAATGAGCAGTTCTTC. Its protein is CAIGSSGNNEQFF. This chain uses TRBV28 with TRBJ2-1; possible D gene TRBD2, 5 bases. This CDR3 region has 13 residues. Trimming removed 10 bases at V and 5 bases at J, with 15 bases between. Germline CDR1 is MDHEN and CDR2 is SYDVKM.

The chain links TRBV6-5 to TRBJ2-7; 10 bases match TRBD1. V shed 6 bases, J shed 6 bases, and the junction held 5 bases outside the gene matches. CDR1 is MNHEY, CDR2 SVGAGI, per germline. The CDR3 length is 13 residues. In DNA, the CDR3 is TGTGCCAGCAGAGACAGGGGGCTTGGCGAGCAGTACTTC. Translating gives CASRDRGLGEQYF.

V gene TRBV5-4 combines with J gene TRBJ2-1; D gene unclear. The V end was cut by 0 bases, the J end by 2 bases, with 9 bases between. Per the germline V gene, CDR1 is SGHNT and CDR2 is YYREEE (reference sequence). This CDR3 contains 15 residues. In DNA form, the CDR3 reads TGTGCCAGCAGCTTGGATGGAACCACCTACAATGAGCAGTTCTTC. Residues: CASSLDGTTYNEQFF. Full variable domain (remainder filled in from reference TRBV5-4 and TRBJ2-1): ETGVTQSPTHLIKTRGQQVTLRCSSQSGHNTVSWYQQALGQGPQFIFQYYREEENGRGNFPPRFSGLQFPNYSSELNVNALELDDSALYLCASSLDGTTYNEQFFGPGTRLTVL.

V is TRBV5-8 and J is TRBJ1-5, with D unclear. CDR3 size: 14 residues. Germline V lookup: CDR1 SGHTS, CDR2 YDEGEE. Trimming stripped 0 bases from V and 6 bases from J, with 10 bases between. CDR3 sequence: CASSLVARTQPQHF. DNA of the CDR3: TGTGCCAGCAGCTTGGTCGCCCGTACTCAGCCCCAGCATTTT. Supplemented by reference TRBV5-8 and TRBJ1-5, the full variable domain reads EAGVTQSPTHLIKTRGQQATLRCSPISGHTSVYWYQQALGLGLQFLLWYDEGEERNRGNFPPRFSGRQFPNYSSELNVNALELEDSALYLCASSLVARTQPQHFGDGTRLSIL.

This clone showed up just a few times. V is TRBV18 and J is TRBJ1-1; TRBD1 matches 10 bases. Germline-derived CDR1 and CDR2 are KGHSH and LQKENI. CDR3 length: 15 residues. The V segment lost 6 bases and the J segment 1 base; nucleotides outside the gene matches: 5. CDR3 region: CASSPWTGGNTEAFF. The CDR3, as DNA: TGTGCCAGCTCCCCCTGGACAGGGGGGAACACTGAAGCTTTCTTT.

This clone has only one observation. The chain uses TRBV28 and TRBJ2-5, with 8 bases matching TRBD2. CDR3 length equals 16 residues. Trimming removed 4 bases from V and 4 bases from J; junction bases left unmatched: 11. The germline CDR1 and CDR2 sequences are MDHEN and SYDVKM. The CDR3 DNA reads TGTGCCAGCAGTTCGCCCTCAGCGGGAGAACGAGAGACCCAGTACTTC. Protein sequence: CASSSPSAGERETQYF.